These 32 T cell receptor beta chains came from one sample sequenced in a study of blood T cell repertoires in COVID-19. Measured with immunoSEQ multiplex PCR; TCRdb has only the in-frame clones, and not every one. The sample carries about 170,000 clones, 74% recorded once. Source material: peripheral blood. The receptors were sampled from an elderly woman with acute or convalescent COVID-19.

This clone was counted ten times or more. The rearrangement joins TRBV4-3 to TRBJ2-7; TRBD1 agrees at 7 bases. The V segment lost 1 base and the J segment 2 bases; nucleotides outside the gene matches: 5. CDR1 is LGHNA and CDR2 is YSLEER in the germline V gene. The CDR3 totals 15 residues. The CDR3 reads CASSQAWGQPYEQYF. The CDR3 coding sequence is TGCGCCAGCAGCCAAGCCTGGGGACAGCCCTACGAGCAGTACTTC.

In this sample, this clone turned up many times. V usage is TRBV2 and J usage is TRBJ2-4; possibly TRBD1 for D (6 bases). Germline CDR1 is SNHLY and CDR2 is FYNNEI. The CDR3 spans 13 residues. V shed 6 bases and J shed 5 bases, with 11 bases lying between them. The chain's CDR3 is CASSIQGENIQYF. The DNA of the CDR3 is TGTGCCAGCAGCATACAGGGTGAAAACATTCAGTACTTC.

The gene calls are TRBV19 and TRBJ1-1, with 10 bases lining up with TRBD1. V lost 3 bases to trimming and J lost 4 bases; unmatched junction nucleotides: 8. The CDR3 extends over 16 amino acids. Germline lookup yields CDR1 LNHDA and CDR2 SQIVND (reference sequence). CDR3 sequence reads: CASSMRQGAGGTEAFF. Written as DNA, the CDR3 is TGTGCCAGTAGTATGCGACAGGGGGCCGGTGGCACTGAAGCTTTCTTT.

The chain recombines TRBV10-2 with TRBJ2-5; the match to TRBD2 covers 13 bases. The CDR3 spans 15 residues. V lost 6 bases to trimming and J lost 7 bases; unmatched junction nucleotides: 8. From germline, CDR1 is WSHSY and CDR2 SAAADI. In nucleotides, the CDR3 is TGCGCCAGCAGAGGGACTAGCGGGACGGTAGGGACCCAGTACTTC. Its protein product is CASRGTSGTVGTQYF.

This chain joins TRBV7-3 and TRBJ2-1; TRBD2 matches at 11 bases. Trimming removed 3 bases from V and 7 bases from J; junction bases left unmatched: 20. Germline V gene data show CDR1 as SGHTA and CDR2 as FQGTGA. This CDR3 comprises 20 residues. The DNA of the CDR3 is TGTGCCAGCAGCTTCGGAACCGGGACTAGCGGAGTCTGGGGGTCAAATGAGCAGTTCTTC. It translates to CASSFGTGTSGVWGSNEQFF.

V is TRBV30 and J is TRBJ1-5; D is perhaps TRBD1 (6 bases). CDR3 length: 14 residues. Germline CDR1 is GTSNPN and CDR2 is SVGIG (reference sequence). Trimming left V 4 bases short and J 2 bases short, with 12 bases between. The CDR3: CAWNPGHRNQPQHF. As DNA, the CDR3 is TGTGCCTGGAATCCGGGACACCGCAATCAGCCCCAGCATTTT.

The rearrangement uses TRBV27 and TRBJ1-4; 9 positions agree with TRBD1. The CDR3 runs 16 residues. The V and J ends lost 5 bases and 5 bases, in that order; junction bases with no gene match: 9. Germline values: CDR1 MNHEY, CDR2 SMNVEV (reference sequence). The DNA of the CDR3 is TGTGCCAGCAGTCCCCGCCGGACAGGGGACAATGAAAAACTGTTTTTT. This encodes CASSPRRTGDNEKLFF.

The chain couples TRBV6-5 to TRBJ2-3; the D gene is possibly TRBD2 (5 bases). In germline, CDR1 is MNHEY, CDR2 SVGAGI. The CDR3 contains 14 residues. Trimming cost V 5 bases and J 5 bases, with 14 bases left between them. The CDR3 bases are TGTGCCAGCAGTAGGGCCCTGGAGGTAGATACGCAGTATTTT. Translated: CASSRALEVDTQYF.

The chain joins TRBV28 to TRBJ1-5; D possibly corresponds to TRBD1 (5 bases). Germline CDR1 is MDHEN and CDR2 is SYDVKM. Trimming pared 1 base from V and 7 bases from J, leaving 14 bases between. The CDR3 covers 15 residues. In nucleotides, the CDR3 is TGTGCCAGCAGTTTATCTGGTCAGGGTCGGCAGCCCCAGCATTTT. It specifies CASSLSGQGRQPQHF.

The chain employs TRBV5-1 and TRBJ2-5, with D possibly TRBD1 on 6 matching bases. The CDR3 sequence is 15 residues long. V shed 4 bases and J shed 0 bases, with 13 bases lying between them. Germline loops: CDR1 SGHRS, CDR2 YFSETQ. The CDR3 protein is CASSEDRQYQETQYF. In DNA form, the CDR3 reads TGCGCCAGCAGCGAGGACAGACAGTACCAAGAGACCCAGTACTTC.

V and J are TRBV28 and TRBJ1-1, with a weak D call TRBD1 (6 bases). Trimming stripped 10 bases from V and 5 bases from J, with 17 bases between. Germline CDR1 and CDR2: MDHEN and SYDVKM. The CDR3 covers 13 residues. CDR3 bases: TGTGCCACCCTGGGCGGGGGGCTTACTGAAGCTTTCTTT. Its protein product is CATLGGGLTEAFF. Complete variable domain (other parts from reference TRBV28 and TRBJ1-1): DVKVTQSSRYLVKRTGEKVFLECVQDMDHENMFWYRQDPGLGLRLIYFSYDVKMKEKGDIPEGYSVSREKKERFSLILESASTNQTSMYLCATLGGGLTEAFFGQGTRLTVV.

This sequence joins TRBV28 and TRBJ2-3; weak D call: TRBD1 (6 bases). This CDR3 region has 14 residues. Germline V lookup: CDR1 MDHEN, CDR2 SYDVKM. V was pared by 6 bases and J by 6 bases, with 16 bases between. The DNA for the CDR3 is TGTGCCAGCAGGAAAAATACAGGGAGCGATACGCAGTATTTT. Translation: CASRKNTGSDTQYF.

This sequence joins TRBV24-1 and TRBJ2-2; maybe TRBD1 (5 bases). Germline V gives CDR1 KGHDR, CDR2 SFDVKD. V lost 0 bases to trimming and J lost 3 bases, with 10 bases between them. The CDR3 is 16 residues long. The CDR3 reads CATSDLGAGYTGELFF. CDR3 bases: TGTGCCACCAGTGATTTGGGGGCAGGGTACACCGGGGAGCTGTTTTTT.

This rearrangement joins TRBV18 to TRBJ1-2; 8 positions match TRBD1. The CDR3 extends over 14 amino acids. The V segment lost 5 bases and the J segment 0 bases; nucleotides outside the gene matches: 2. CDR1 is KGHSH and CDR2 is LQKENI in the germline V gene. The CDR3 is CASSGQGTNYGYTF. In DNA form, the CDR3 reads TGTGCCAGCTCAGGACAGGGTACTAACTATGGCTACACCTTC.

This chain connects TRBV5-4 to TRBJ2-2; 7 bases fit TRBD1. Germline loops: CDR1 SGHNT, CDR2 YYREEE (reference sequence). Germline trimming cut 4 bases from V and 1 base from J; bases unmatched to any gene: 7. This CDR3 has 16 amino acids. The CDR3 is CASSPGGSVNTGELFF. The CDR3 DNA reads TGTGCCAGCAGCCCAGGGGGAAGCGTGAACACCGGGGAGCTGTTTTTT.

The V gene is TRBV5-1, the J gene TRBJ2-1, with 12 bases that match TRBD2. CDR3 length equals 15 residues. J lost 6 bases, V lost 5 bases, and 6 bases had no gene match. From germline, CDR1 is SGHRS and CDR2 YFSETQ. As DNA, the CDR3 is TGCGCCAGCAGTCGACTAGCGGGAGTGGGCAATGAGCAGTTCTTC. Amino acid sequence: CASSRLAGVGNEQFF.

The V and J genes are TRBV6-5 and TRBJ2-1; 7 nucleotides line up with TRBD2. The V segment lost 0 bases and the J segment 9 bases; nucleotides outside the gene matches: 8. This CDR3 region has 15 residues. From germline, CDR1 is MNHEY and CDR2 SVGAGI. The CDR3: CASSYSAGDGFEQFF. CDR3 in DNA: TGTGCCAGCAGTTACTCCGCGGGAGATGGGTTTGAGCAGTTCTTC.

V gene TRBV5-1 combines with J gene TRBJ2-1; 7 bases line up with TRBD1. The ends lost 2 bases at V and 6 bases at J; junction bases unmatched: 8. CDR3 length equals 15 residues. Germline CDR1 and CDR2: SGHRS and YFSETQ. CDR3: CASSFGTEGANEQFF. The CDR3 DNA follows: TGCGCCAGCAGCTTCGGGACCGAGGGGGCCAATGAGCAGTTCTTC. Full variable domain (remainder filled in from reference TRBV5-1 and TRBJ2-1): KAGVTQTPRYLIKTRGQQVTLSCSPISGHRSVSWYQQTPGQGLQFLFEYFSETQRNKGNFPGRFSGRQFSNSRSEMNVSTLELGDSALYLCASSFGTEGANEQFFGPGTRLTVL.

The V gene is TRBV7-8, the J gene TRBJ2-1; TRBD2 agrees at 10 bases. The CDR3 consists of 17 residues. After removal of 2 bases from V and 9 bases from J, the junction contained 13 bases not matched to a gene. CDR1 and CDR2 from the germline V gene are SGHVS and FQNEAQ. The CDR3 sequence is CASSLRGAGGPWSEQFF. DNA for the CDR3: TGTGCCAGCAGCTTACGGGGAGCGGGAGGGCCGTGGAGTGAGCAGTTCTTC.

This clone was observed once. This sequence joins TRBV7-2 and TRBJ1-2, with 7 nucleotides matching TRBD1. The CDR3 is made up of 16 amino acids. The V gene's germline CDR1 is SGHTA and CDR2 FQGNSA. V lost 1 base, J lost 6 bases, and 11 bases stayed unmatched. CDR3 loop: CASSLVAGQRSHGYTF. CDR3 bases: TGTGCCAGCAGCTTAGTAGCGGGACAGCGTAGTCATGGCTACACCTTC. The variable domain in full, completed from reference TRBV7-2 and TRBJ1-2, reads GAGVSQSPSNKVTEKGKDVELRCDPISGHTALYWYRQSLGQGLEFLIYFQGNSAPDKSGLPSDRFSAERTGGSVSTLTIQRTQQEDSAVYLCASSLVAGQRSHGYTFGSGTRLTVV.

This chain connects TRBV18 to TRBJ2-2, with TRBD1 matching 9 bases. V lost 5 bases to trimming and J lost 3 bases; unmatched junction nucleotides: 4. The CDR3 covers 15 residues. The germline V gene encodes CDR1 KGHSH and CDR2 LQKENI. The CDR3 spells CASSAQGADTGELFF. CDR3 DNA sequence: TGTGCCAGCTCAGCACAGGGGGCGGACACCGGGGAGCTGTTTTTT. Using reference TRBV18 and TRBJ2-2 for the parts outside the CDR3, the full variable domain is NAGVMQNPRHLVRRRGQEARLRCSPMKGHSHVYWYRQLPEEGLKFMVYLQKENIIDESGMPKERFSAEFPKEGPSILRIQQVVRGDSAAYFCASSAQGADTGELFFGEGSRLTVL.

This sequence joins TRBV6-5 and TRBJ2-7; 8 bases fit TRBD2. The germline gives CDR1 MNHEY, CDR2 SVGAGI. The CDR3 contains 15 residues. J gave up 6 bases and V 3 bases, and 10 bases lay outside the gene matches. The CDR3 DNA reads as TGTGCCAGCAGTTATGGGGGACTAGAGGAGCGCGAGCAGTACTTC. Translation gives CASSYGGLEEREQYF.

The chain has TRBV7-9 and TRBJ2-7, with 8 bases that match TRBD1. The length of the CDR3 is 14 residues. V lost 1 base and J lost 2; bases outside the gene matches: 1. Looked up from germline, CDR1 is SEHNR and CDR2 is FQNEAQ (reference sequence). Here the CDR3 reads CASSLGDRTYEQYF. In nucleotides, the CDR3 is TGTGCCAGCAGCTTAGGGGACAGGACCTACGAGCAGTACTTC.

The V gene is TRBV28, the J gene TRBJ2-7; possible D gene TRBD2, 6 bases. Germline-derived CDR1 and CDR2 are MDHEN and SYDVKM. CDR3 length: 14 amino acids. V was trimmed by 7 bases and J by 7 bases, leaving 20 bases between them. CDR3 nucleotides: TGTGCCAGCACCACCGGGGTTAGCGGCAGGGAGCAGTACTTC. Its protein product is CASTTGVSGREQYF.

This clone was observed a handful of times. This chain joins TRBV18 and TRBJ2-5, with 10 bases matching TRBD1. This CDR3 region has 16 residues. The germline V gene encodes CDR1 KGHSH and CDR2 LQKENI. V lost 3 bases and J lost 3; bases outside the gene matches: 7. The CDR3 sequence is CASSPYGTGVKETQYF. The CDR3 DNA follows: TGTGCCAGCTCACCCTACGGGACAGGGGTGAAAGAGACCCAGTACTTC.

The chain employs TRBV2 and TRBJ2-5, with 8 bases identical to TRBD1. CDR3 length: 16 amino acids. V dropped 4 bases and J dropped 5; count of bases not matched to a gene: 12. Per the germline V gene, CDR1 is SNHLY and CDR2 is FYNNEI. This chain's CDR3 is CASSGPSGGVRETQYF. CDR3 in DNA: TGTGCCAGCAGTGGGCCGTCAGGGGGCGTAAGGGAGACCCAGTACTTC.

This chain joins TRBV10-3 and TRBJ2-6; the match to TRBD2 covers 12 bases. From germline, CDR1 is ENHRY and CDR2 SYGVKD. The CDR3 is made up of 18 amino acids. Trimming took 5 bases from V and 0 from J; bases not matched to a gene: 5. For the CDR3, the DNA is TGTGCCATCAGTTCTCTAGCGGGAGGGGACTCTGGGGCCAACGTCCTGACTTTC. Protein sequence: CAISSLAGGDSGANVLTF.

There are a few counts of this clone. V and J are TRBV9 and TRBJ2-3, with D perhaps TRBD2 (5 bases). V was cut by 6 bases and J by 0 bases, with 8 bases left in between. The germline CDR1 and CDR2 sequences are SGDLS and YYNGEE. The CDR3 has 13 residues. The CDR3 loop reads CASKRVSTDTQYF. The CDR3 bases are TGTGCCAGCAAGAGGGTTAGCACAGATACGCAGTATTTT.

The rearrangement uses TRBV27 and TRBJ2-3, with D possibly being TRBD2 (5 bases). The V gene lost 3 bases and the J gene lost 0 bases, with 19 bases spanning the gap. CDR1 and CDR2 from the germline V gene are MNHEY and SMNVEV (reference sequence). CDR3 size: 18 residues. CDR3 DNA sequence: TGTGCCAGCAGTTTCAAAGTTCGGACTCCCATTAGCACAGATACGCAGTATTTT. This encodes CASSFKVRTPISTDTQYF.

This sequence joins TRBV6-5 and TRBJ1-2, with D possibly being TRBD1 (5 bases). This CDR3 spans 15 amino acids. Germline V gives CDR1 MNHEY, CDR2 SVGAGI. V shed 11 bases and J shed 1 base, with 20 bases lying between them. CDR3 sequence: CASRGSWSYNYGYTF. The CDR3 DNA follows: TGTGCCTCTCGGGGGTCATGGTCATATAACTATGGCTACACCTTC.

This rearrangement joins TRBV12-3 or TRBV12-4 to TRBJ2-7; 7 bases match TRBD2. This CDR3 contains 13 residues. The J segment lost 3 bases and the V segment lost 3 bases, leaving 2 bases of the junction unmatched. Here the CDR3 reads CASSFGEGYEQYF. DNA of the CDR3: TGTGCCAGCAGTTTTGGGGAGGGCTACGAGCAGTACTTC.

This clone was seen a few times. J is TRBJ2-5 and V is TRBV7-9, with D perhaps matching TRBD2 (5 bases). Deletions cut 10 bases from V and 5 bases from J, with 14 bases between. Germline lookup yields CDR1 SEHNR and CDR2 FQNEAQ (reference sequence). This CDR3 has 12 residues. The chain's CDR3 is CATTPGGETQYF. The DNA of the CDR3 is TGTGCCACAACCCCGGGCGGGGAGACCCAGTACTTC.